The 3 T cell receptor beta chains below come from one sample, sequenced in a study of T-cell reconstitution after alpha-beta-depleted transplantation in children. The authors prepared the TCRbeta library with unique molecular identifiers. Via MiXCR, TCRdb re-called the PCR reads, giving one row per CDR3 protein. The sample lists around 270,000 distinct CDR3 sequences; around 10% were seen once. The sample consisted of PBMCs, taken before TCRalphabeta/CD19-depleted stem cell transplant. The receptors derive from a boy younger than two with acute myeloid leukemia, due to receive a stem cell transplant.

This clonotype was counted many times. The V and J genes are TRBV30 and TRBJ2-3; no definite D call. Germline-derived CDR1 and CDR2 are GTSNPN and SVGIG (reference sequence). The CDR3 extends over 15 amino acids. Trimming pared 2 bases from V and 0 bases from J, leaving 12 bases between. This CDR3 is CAWSKDGRSTDTQYF. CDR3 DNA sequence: TGTGCCTGGAGTAAGGACGGTCGTAGCACAGATACGCAGTATTTT. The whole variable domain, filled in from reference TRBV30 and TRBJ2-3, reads SQTIHQWPATLVQPVGSPLSLECTVEGTSNPNLYWYRQAAGRGLQLLFYSVGIGQISSEVPQNLSASRPQDRQFILSSKKLLLSDSGFYLCAWSKDGRSTDTQYFGPGTRLTVL.

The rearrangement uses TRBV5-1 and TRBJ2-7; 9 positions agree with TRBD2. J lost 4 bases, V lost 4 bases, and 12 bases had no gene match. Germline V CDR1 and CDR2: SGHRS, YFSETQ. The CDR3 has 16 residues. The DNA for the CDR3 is TGCGCCAGCAGCCAGGCCGGGTTAGCGGGAGAGTACGAGCAGTACTTC. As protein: CASSQAGLAGEYEQYF.

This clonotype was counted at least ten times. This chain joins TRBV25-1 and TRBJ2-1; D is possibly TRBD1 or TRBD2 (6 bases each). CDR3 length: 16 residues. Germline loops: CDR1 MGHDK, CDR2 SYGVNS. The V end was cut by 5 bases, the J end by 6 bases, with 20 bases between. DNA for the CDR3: TGTGCCAGCAGTCCGAGGTCCGGGGGCGCGGGCAATGAGCAGTTCTTC. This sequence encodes CASSPRSGGAGNEQFF. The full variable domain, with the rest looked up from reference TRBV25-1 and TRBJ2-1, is EADIYQTPRYLVIGTGKKITLECSQTMGHDKMYWYQQDPGMELHLIHYSYGVNSTEKGDLSSESTVSRIRTEHFPLTLESARPSHTSQYLCASSPRSGGAGNEQFFGPGTRLTVL.